The 19 T cell receptor beta chains reported below all come from one sample, sequenced in a study of cytotoxic CD8 clonotypes in ibrutinib-treated CLL. Sequencing was performed with immunoSEQ multiplex PCR; in TCRdb, only in-frame clones are kept and a portion is missing. The table shows 97,000 or so clones, with around 73% occurring only once. The sample was PBMCs, taken after 12 months of ibrutinib treatment. These receptors all come from a human donor with chronic lymphocytic leukemia.

The chain couples TRBV28 to TRBJ2-2; 7 bases align to TRBD2. This CDR3 region has 16 residues. The ends lost 7 bases at V and 3 bases at J; junction bases unmatched: 11. Per germline, CDR1 MDHEN and CDR2 SYDVKM. The CDR3 here is CASTSAGGSHTGELFF. The CDR3 DNA reads TGTGCCAGCACGAGTGCTGGCGGGAGTCACACCGGGGAGCTGTTTTTT.

J is TRBJ1-6 and V is TRBV2, with D unclear. Per germline, CDR1 SNHLY and CDR2 FYNNEI. V was shortened by 7 bases and J by 3 bases, with 7 bases between the two germline ends. The CDR3 sequence is 13 residues long. As DNA, the CDR3 is TGTGCCAGCATCTCCAGCTATAATTCACCCCTCCACTTT. Protein product: CASISSYNSPLHF.

V is TRBV6-4 and J is TRBJ2-7; 14 nucleotides align to TRBD2. CDR3 length: 14 amino acids. The V gene end was trimmed by 5 bases and the J gene end by 5 bases; junction bases not matched to a gene: 2. Germline V gene data show CDR1 as MRHNA and CDR2 as SNTAGT. The CDR3 region has the DNA TGTGCCAGCAGTTCGGGACTAGCGGGGGACGAGCAGTACTTC. This encodes CASSSGLAGDEQYF.

V and J are TRBV7-2 and TRBJ2-1; D gene unclear. The germline CDR1 and CDR2 sequences are SGHTA and FQGNSA. Trimming took 5 bases from V and 9 from J, leaving 8 bases between them. CDR3 length: 11 residues. In nucleotides, the CDR3 is TGTGCCAGCAGCGGCCGTAGTGAGCAGTTCTTC. Amino acids: CASSGRSEQFF.

This clone was seen more than once but under ten times. The CDR3 loop is CASSLGLATSGNTIYF. The CDR3 DNA reads TGTGCCAGCAGCTTGGGGCTGGCGACCTCTGGAAACACCATATATTTT. The V gene is TRBV5-5, the J gene TRBJ1-3; the D is unclear. Germline CDR1 SGHKS, CDR2 YYEKEE (reference sequence). The length of the CDR3 is 16 residues. Trimming left V 0 bases short and J 0 bases short, with 10 bases between.

The chain is built from TRBV10-1 and TRBJ2-3, with 8 bases matching TRBD2. The CDR3 extends over 17 amino acids. Germline V lookup: CDR1 WNHNN, CDR2 SYGVQD (reference sequence). Trimming cost V 2 bases and J 2 bases; bases outside gene matches: 9. CDR3 sequence reads: CASSEGGAGAFTDTQYF. The CDR3 bases are TGCGCCAGCAGTGAGGGGGGAGCGGGGGCCTTCACAGATACGCAGTATTTT.

V is TRBV27 and J is TRBJ2-2; D perhaps matches TRBD2 (5 bases). This CDR3 region has 13 residues. V gave up 7 bases and J gave up 4 bases, with 10 bases separating them. Germline V gene lookup returns CDR1 MNHEY and CDR2 SMNVEV (reference sequence). CDR3 sequence (DNA): TGTGCCAGCACCGGTGGAGGCACCGGGGAGCTGTTTTTT. Translating it yields CASTGGGTGELFF.

The genes are TRBV7-9 and TRBJ1-5; TRBD1 matches at 7 bases. The germline V gene encodes CDR1 SEHNR and CDR2 FQNEAQ (reference sequence). With V trimmed by 5 bases and J by 5 bases, 9 bases remained unmatched. This CDR3 region has 15 residues. As DNA, the CDR3 is TGTGCCAGCAGCAGCACCGGGACAGCATATCAGCCCCAGCATTTT. It codes for CASSSTGTAYQPQHF.

The table lists this clone with a count of one. The V call is TRBV6-1, the J call TRBJ1-5; D is possibly TRBD1 (5 bases). Germline lookup yields CDR1 MNHNS and CDR2 SASEGT. The CDR3 loop spans 15 amino acids. The germline V and J ends were trimmed by 2 bases and 4 bases, with 12 bases remaining between them. The CDR3 nucleotides are TGTGCCAGCAGTGAATACGGGGGAGGAAATCAGCCCCAGCATTTT. It yields the protein CASSEYGGGNQPQHF.

The chain is built from TRBV2 and TRBJ2-6, with no clear D. V was trimmed by 9 bases and J by 1 base, leaving 4 bases between them. CDR1 is SNHLY and CDR2 is FYNNEI in the germline V gene. The CDR3 is 12 amino acids. Here the CDR3 DNA reads TGTGCCAGTGCGTCTGGGGCCAACGTCCTGACTTTC. Protein product: CASASGANVLTF.

This clone was observed a few times. This rearrangement joins TRBV6-1 to TRBJ1-3; TRBD1 might be the D (5 bases). Between the trimmed V and J ends, which lost 0 bases and 9 bases, there was a span of 12 bases. The CDR3 is 14 amino acids. Germline V lookup: CDR1 MNHNS, CDR2 SASEGT. The CDR3 loop is CASSEAPQGPTIYF. The CDR3 DNA follows: TGTGCCAGCAGTGAAGCTCCCCAGGGTCCCACCATATATTTT.

V gene TRBV30 combines with J gene TRBJ1-4, with D maybe TRBD1 (5 bases). Trimming shortened V by 2 bases and J by 4 bases, and 8 bases separated the two germline ends. Per the germline V gene, CDR1 is GTSNPN and CDR2 is SVGIG (reference sequence). This CDR3 spans 13 amino acids. CDR3 in amino acids: CAWSLGVNEKLFF. The CDR3 DNA reads TGTGCCTGGAGTCTAGGGGTTAATGAAAAACTGTTTTTT.

The chain joins TRBV25-1 to TRBJ2-5, with D uncertain. CDR1 MGHDK and CDR2 SYGVNS come from the germline V gene. V was clipped by 4 bases and J by 4 bases, with 4 bases between them. The CDR3 totals 11 residues. CDR3 residues: CASSGGETQYF. For the CDR3, the DNA is TGTGCCAGCAGTGGAGGAGAGACCCAGTACTTC.

This rearrangement joins TRBV27 to TRBJ1-1, with D possibly being TRBD1 (5 bases). Per the germline V gene, CDR1 is MNHEY and CDR2 is SMNVEV (reference sequence). The CDR3 length is 13 residues. The germline V and J ends were trimmed by 5 bases and 11 bases, with 18 bases remaining between them. CDR3 nucleotides: TGTGCCAGCAGTCCGACCAGGGAGGGTAAGGCTTTCTTT. Its protein product is CASSPTREGKAFF.

The chain uses TRBV7-2 and TRBJ2-7, with D possibly being TRBD2 (5 bases). This CDR3 contains 15 residues. CDR1 SGHTA and CDR2 FQGNSA come from the germline V gene. Trimming cost V 1 base and J 7 bases, with 17 bases left between them. The CDR3 sequence is CASSLGGSAGLEQYF. CDR3 DNA: TGTGCCAGCAGCTTAGGGGGATCGGCGGGTCTAGAGCAGTACTTC.

This chain uses TRBV11-2 with TRBJ1-2; D call uncertain. The V end lost 10 bases, the J end lost 1 base, and 10 bases lay between the germline ends. This CDR3 contains 12 residues. Germline values: CDR1 SGHAT, CDR2 FQNNGV. The CDR3: CAILDFNYGYTF. CDR3 bases: TGTGCCATTCTGGATTTTAACTATGGCTACACCTTC.

The chain recombines TRBV7-2 with TRBJ2-3, with 13 bases fitting TRBD2. The trim removed 1 base at V and 6 bases at J, leaving 4 bases unmatched. Germline CDR1 reads SGHTA; CDR2 reads FQGNSA. The CDR3 extends over 16 amino acids. CDR3 region: CASSLGGLAGLDTQYF. As DNA, the CDR3 is TGTGCCAGCAGCTTAGGGGGACTAGCGGGGTTGGATACGCAGTATTTT.

V is TRBV7-9 and J is TRBJ1-5, with D possibly being TRBD1 (5 bases). Germline lookup yields CDR1 SEHNR and CDR2 FQNEAQ (reference sequence). The CDR3 is 17 residues long. The germline V and J ends were trimmed by 5 bases and 3 bases, with 20 bases remaining between them. The CDR3 DNA reads TGTGCCAGCAGCCGCCATTCTAGGACAAGAATCAATCAGCCCCAGCATTTT. Translated: CASSRHSRTRINQPQHF. Supplemented by reference TRBV7-9 and TRBJ1-5, the full variable domain reads DTGVSQNPRHKITKRGQNVTFRCDPISEHNRLYWYRQTLGQGPEFLTYFQNEAQLEKSRLLSDRFSAERPKGSFSTLEIQRTEQGDSAMYLCASSRHSRTRINQPQHFGDGTRLSIL.

In DNA, the CDR3 is TGTGCCAGCAGTGACTCCAGGAAAGAGACCCAGTACTTC. Protein sequence: CASSDSRKETQYF. This sequence joins TRBV25-1 and TRBJ2-5; D call uncertain. Trimming shortened V by 3 bases and J by 3 bases, and 8 bases separated the two germline ends. Germline loops: CDR1 MGHDK, CDR2 SYGVNS. The CDR3 totals 13 residues.